This entry concerns a single T cell receptor (beta chain). The data originate from a study of blood T cell repertoires in COVID-19. What the recovered Cohort 3 donors had was two negative PCRs, clearance, or symptom resolution. Some clones are missing from TCRdb's copy, which holds only in-frame ones; the method was immunoSEQ multiplex PCR. The sample consists of about 350,000 clones, roughly 87% of them appearing once. This CDR3 region has 15 residues. Germline V gene data show CDR1 as KGHSH and CDR2 as LQKENI. The junction had 7 bases not matched to a gene; V was cut back by 4 bases and J by 2 bases.

The sample was PBMCs or T cells enriched from blood (not recorded which). The chain couples TRBV18 to TRBJ2-7; 8 bases fit TRBD1. The clonotype was recovered from a woman aged 30 to 39 who had recovered from COVID-19. The CDR3 loop is CASSLGQGGAYEQYF. CDR3 nucleotide sequence: TGTGCCAGCTCACTCGGACAGGGTGGGGCCTACGAGCAGTACTTC.